This T cell receptor (beta chain) was retrieved from a study of blood T cell repertoires in COVID-19. Study-wide background: COVID-19 samples, acute and convalescent, were from the United States, Italy and Spain.

Germline assignment: CDR1 SGDLS and CDR2 YYNGEE. The CDR3 length is 17 residues. Trimming cost V 4 bases and J 8 bases; bases outside gene matches: 18. The study recruited people aged roughly 18 to 100 years across about 25 US areas. The count of this clone is one. Clones were sequenced by immunoSEQ multiplex PCR, and TCRdb holds only the in-frame ones, with some missing. The sample has around 160,000 clones; 88% are singletons. Sequencing was carried out using PBMCs or T cells enriched from blood (not recorded which). This sequence originates from a young woman with acute COVID-19. This rearrangement joins TRBV9 to TRBJ2-3; 8 positions agree with TRBD2. In nucleotides, the CDR3 is TGTGCCAGCAGCTCCCATATGACCGGGACTAGAGGGGTTACGCAGTATTTT. This codes for CASSSHMTGTRGVTQYF.